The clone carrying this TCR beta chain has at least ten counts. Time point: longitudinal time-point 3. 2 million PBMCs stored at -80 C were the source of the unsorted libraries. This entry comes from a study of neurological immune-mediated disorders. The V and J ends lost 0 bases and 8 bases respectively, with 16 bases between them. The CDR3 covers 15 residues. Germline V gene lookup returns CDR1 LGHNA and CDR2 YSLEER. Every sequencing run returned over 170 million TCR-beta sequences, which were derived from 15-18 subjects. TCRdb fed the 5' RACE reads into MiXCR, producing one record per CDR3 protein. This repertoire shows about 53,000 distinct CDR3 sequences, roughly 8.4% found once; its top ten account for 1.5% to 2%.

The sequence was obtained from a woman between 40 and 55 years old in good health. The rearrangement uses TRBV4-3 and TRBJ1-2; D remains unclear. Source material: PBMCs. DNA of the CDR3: TGCGCCAGCAGCCAAGAAGTAACTACGAGACGGGGCTACACCTTC. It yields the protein CASSQEVTTRRGYTF.